This TCR beta chain was sequenced in a study of blood T cells in healthy people across ages. The trim removed 0 bases at V and 14 bases at J, leaving 4 bases unmatched. CDR3 length: 12 amino acids. Germline V CDR1 and CDR2: MGHDK, SYGVNS. Points from the study as a whole: Investigators treated diversity estimates from one million T cells as underestimates. Older age coincided with a roughly linear decline in TCR beta diversity per million T cells.

Comment on this clonotype: What it binds is unknown.

A second PCR, run for about 7 to 12 cycles, used a sample-barcoded 5' primer plus a J-beta primer mix. One entry per CDR3 protein results from TCRdb running MiXCR on the 5' RACE reads. Counted here are about 1.4 million distinct CDR3 sequences, 45% to 70% occurring once; the ten biggest clones make up roughly 6.3%. The donors, all healthy, were Caucasians living in Russia, aged roughly 6 to 95. Sequenced sample: blood. The J gene is TRBJ1-3, the V gene TRBV25-1; 7 nucleotides match TRBD1. This TCR was sampled from a man aged 18-30 years in good health. The CDR3 DNA reads as TGTGCCAGCAGTGAATACAGGGGGAACGTATATTTT. As protein: CASSEYRGNVYF.